The 25 T cell receptor beta chains below were found in one sample sequenced in a study of patients and donors after allogeneic stem cell transplantation. TCRdb re-analysed the RT-PCR reads in MiXCR, keeping a single row per CDR3 protein. The sample includes approximately 200,000 distinct CDR3 sequences, about 40% of them seen just once. The sequencing sample was made of blood, either unsorted or a sorted T cell fraction (not recorded which). The receptors stem from a human donor who was either an allogeneic HSCT recipient or a stem cell or donor lymphocyte infusion donor (not recorded which). It is not recorded whose cells these are; they may come from a transplant donor.

This clonotype has only a few counts. The V gene is TRBV20-1, the J gene TRBJ1-1; possible D gene TRBD1, 6 bases. Trimming stripped 3 bases from V and 6 bases from J, with 14 bases between. The CDR3 sequence is 13 residues long. The germline gives CDR1 DFQATT, CDR2 SNEGSKA (reference sequence). CDR3 loop: CSASQGREAEAFF. The CDR3 coding sequence is TGCAGTGCTAGTCAGGGGCGGGAGGCTGAAGCTTTCTTT.

This clonotype came up a few times. This chain uses TRBV4-2 with TRBJ1-1, with D perhaps TRBD1 (6 bases). The CDR3 consists of 17 residues. V shed 4 bases and J shed 0 bases, with 18 bases lying between them. Germline values: CDR1 LGHNA, CDR2 YNFKEQ. CDR3 sequence reads: CASSLTRGNEVNTEAFF. CDR3 nucleotide sequence: TGTGCCAGCAGCCTTACTAGGGGGAACGAAGTGAACACTGAAGCTTTCTTT.

The table lists this clonotype with a count of one. V and J are TRBV29-1 and TRBJ2-1; D may be TRBD2 (6 bases). Germline CDR1 reads SQVTM; CDR2 reads ANQGSEA. CDR3 length: 14 amino acids. Trimming cost V 3 bases and J 5 bases, with 14 bases left between them. CDR3 protein: CSVEAPGVDNEQFF. For the CDR3, the DNA is TGCAGCGTTGAGGCGCCGGGAGTAGACAATGAGCAGTTCTTC.

CDR3 DNA: TGCGCCAGCAGCTTGGGGCAGGGAGGCACCGGGGAGCTGTTTTTT. Amino acid sequence: CASSLGQGGTGELFF. The chain couples TRBV5-1 to TRBJ2-2, with D possibly matching TRBD2 (6 bases). The V and J ends lost 0 bases and 4 bases respectively, with 10 bases between them. Germline V gene lookup returns CDR1 SGHRS and CDR2 YFSETQ. This CDR3 spans 15 amino acids.

This chain joins TRBV4-3 and TRBJ2-3; D is ambiguous. Trimming took 0 bases from V and 6 from J, leaving 19 bases between them. Germline V lookup: CDR1 LGHNA, CDR2 YSLEER. This CDR3 comprises 17 residues. The chain's CDR3 is CASSQDRTSPSTDTQYF. The CDR3 nucleotides read TGCGCCAGCAGCCAAGATAGAACATCCCCTTCCACCGATACGCAGTATTTT.

This clonotype was detected only a few times. The chain links TRBV10-3 to TRBJ1-1, with a weak D call TRBD1 (5 bases). V shed 8 bases and J shed 6 bases, with 16 bases lying between them. This CDR3 has 13 amino acids. The V gene's germline CDR1 is ENHRY and CDR2 SYGVKD. The CDR3 here is CAIRAGGMAEAFF. The DNA for the CDR3 is TGTGCCATCCGGGCGGGGGGTATGGCTGAAGCTTTCTTT.

The J gene is TRBJ2-2, the V gene TRBV13; 8 bases are shared with TRBD1. The CDR3 spans 14 residues. Germline-derived CDR1 and CDR2 are PRHDT and FYEKMQ (reference sequence). V lost 7 bases to trimming and J lost 3 bases; unmatched junction nucleotides: 4. CDR3: CASNGQGYTGELFF. As DNA, the CDR3 is TGTGCCAGCAACGGACAGGGTTACACCGGGGAGCTGTTTTTT.

The chain carries TRBV7-8 and TRBJ2-5, with a tentative D call TRBD2 (5 bases). CDR3 length equals 16 residues. Trimming stripped 3 bases from V and 5 bases from J, with 19 bases between. The germline gives CDR1 SGHVS, CDR2 FQNEAQ. The CDR3 spells CASSFWRSREGETQYF. DNA for the CDR3: TGTGCCAGCAGCTTTTGGAGGAGCCGGGAAGGGGAGACCCAGTACTTC.

The rearrangement uses TRBV5-1 and TRBJ2-3, with a possible D match to TRBD1 (6 bases). Germline-derived CDR1 and CDR2 are SGHRS and YFSETQ. This CDR3 comprises 15 residues. The V gene lost 4 bases and the J gene lost 2 bases, with 14 bases spanning the gap. DNA of the CDR3: TGCGCCAGCAGCCTTACAGGGAGCAACACAGATACGCAGTATTTT. This codes for CASSLTGSNTDTQYF.

V and J are TRBV29-1 and TRBJ2-1, with 15 bases matching TRBD2. Germline V gene sequence: CDR1 SQVTM, CDR2 ANQGSEA. The CDR3 is 15 amino acids. Trimming at V came to 3 bases and at J to 8 bases, leaving 5 bases not matched to a gene. The CDR3 DNA reads as TGCAGCGTTGAGCCTCGGACTAGCGGGAGGGATGAGCAGTTCTTC. It specifies CSVEPRTSGRDEQFF.

The chain has TRBV25-1 and TRBJ2-3; D possibly corresponds to TRBD2 (5 bases). The CDR3 loop spans 16 amino acids. From germline, CDR1 is MGHDK and CDR2 SYGVNS. V was trimmed by 9 bases and J by 4 bases, leaving 23 bases between them. The CDR3: CASTQRAADGADTQYF. In nucleotides, the CDR3 is TGTGCCAGTACCCAACGGGCAGCGGATGGGGCAGATACGCAGTATTTT. The complete variable domain, with remaining parts taken from reference TRBV25-1 and TRBJ2-3, reads EADIYQTPRYLVIGTGKKITLECSQTMGHDKMYWYQQDPGMELHLIHYSYGVNSTEKGDLSSESTVSRIRTEHFPLTLESARPSHTSQYLCASTQRAADGADTQYFGPGTRLTVL.

This clonotype has a single count. The genes are TRBV7-2 and TRBJ1-5; a possible D gene is TRBD1 (5 bases). Germline CDR1 is SGHTA and CDR2 is FQGNSA. The length of the CDR3 is 14 residues. Trimming left V 5 bases short and J 9 bases short, with 17 bases between. CDR3 sequence: CASSLEGQITPQHF. In DNA form, the CDR3 reads TGTGCCAGCAGCCTCGAGGGGCAGATAACGCCCCAGCATTTT.

This clonotype has a handful of counts. The chain is built from TRBV7-2 and TRBJ2-4; 13 nucleotides line up with TRBD2. Germline V gene sequence: CDR1 SGHTA, CDR2 FQGNSA. The J segment lost 2 bases and the V segment lost 4 bases, leaving 11 bases of the junction unmatched. CDR3 length equals 19 residues. The CDR3 spells CASSSRLAGGQSTKNIQYF. The CDR3 region has the DNA TGTGCCAGCAGCTCCCGACTAGCGGGAGGACAATCTACCAAAAACATTCAGTACTTC.

V and J are TRBV28 and TRBJ1-1; possibly TRBD1 for D (5 bases). Between the trimmed V and J ends, which lost 4 bases and 3 bases, there was a span of 12 bases. Germline CDR1 reads MDHEN; CDR2 reads SYDVKM. CDR3 size: 14 residues. CDR3 DNA: TGTGCCAGCAGTTCGGGGCGCAGGGACACTGAAGCTTTCTTT. It is translated as CASSSGRRDTEAFF. The full variable domain, its missing parts supplied by reference TRBV28 and TRBJ1-1, is DVKVTQSSRYLVKRTGEKVFLECVQDMDHENMFWYRQDPGLGLRLIYFSYDVKMKEKGDIPEGYSVSREKKERFSLILESASTNQTSMYLCASSSGRRDTEAFFGQGTRLTVV.

CDR3 loop: CASSLTGRDEQFF. The DNA of the CDR3 is TGTGCCAGCAGCTTAACAGGGCGGGATGAGCAGTTCTTC. The rearrangement uses TRBV5-6 and TRBJ2-1; tentative D call: TRBD1 (6 bases). Deletions cut 2 bases from V and 8 bases from J, with 11 bases between. This CDR3 comprises 13 residues. Germline assignment: CDR1 SGHDT and CDR2 YYEEEE. Together with reference TRBV5-6 and TRBJ2-1, the CDR3 gives the full variable domain: DAGVTQSPTHLIKTRGQQVTLRCSPKSGHDTVSWYQQALGQGPQFIFQYYEEEERQRGNFPDRFSGHQFPNYSSELNVNALLLGDSALYLCASSLTGRDEQFFGPGTRLTVL.

This clonotype has more than one count but fewer than ten. The chain links TRBV29-1 to TRBJ2-7; the match to TRBD2 covers 13 bases. CDR1 is SQVTM and CDR2 is ANQGSEA in the germline V gene. This CDR3 is built from 15 residues. Trimming at V came to 5 bases and at J to 1 base, leaving 5 bases not matched to a gene. CDR3 DNA sequence: TGCAGCGTTTACGGACTAGCGGGAGTATCCTACGAGCAGTACTTC. It specifies CSVYGLAGVSYEQYF.

The chain has TRBV7-2 and TRBJ2-2; D gene uncertain. V lost 5 bases and J lost 5, with 18 bases in between. Germline V gene sequence: CDR1 SGHTA, CDR2 FQGNSA. This CDR3 is 16 amino acids long. CDR3: CASSPLVAVGTGELFF. The CDR3 DNA reads as TGTGCCAGCAGCCCTTTAGTGGCGGTAGGGACCGGGGAGCTGTTTTTT.

This rearrangement joins TRBV12-3 or TRBV12-4 to TRBJ2-3, with 9 positions matching TRBD2. CDR3 length equals 14 residues. Trimming removed 6 bases from V and 4 bases from J; junction bases left unmatched: 5. In DNA, the CDR3 is TGTGCCAGCAGCATTAGCGGGGGCCCAGATACGCAGTATTTT. Translating it yields CASSISGGPDTQYF.

The V and J genes are TRBV4-3 and TRBJ1-2; 8 bases are shared with TRBD1. In germline, CDR1 is LGHNA, CDR2 YSLEER. J gave up 8 bases and V 0 bases, and 8 bases lay outside the gene matches. CDR3 length: 15 amino acids. The CDR3 DNA reads as TGCGCCAGCAGCCAAGAGGTCTCCAGGGGGCAAGGCTACACCTTC. As protein: CASSQEVSRGQGYTF.

This clonotype occurred a few times. The chain joins TRBV10-3 to TRBJ2-7; possibly TRBD2 for D (6 bases). Germline V CDR1 and CDR2: ENHRY, SYGVKD. This CDR3 comprises 14 residues. The ends were cut back, 9 bases at V and 2 bases at J, with 17 bases in the middle. In DNA form, the CDR3 reads TGTGCCATACGAGGCGGGACCCCCACCTACGAGCAGTACTTC. Protein sequence: CAIRGGTPTYEQYF.

V and J are TRBV3-1 and TRBJ2-2, with 7 bases aligning to TRBD1. The CDR3 has 15 amino acids. Germline CDR1 reads LGHDT; CDR2 reads YNNKEL (reference sequence). Losses at the gene ends were 0 bases for V and 5 bases for J; bases not matched to a gene: 3. The DNA for the CDR3 is TGTGCCAGCAGCCAAGATCAACAGGGGACCGGGGAGCTGTTTTTT. Protein sequence: CASSQDQQGTGELFF. Looking up the rest from reference TRBV3-1 and TRBJ2-2 gives the full variable domain: DTAVSQTPKYLVTQMGNDKSIKCEQNLGHDTMYWYKQDSKKFLKIMFSYNNKELIINETVPNRFSPKSPDKAHLNLHINSLELGDSAVYFCASSQDQQGTGELFFGEGSRLTVL.

The chain employs TRBV6-2 or TRBV6-3 and TRBJ1-6; D call uncertain. Per the germline V gene, CDR1 is MNHEY and CDR2 is SVGEGT. The CDR3 spans 14 residues. Trimming shortened V by 8 bases and J by 5 bases, and 13 bases separated the two germline ends. The CDR3 protein is CASWSAPDNSPLHF. The DNA for the CDR3 is TGTGCCAGCTGGTCCGCGCCCGATAATTCACCCCTCCACTTT.

J is TRBJ2-4 and V is TRBV9; 7 bases are a match to TRBD1. This CDR3 has 11 residues. Unmatched junction bases numbered 10, after V lost 7 bases and J lost 15 bases. Germline CDR1 SGDLS, CDR2 YYNGEE. Here the CDR3 reads CASGLRDSLYF. In DNA form, the CDR3 reads TGTGCCAGCGGCCTTCGGGACAGTCTGTACTTC.

The table lists this clonotype with a few counts. This chain connects TRBV9 to TRBJ1-1, with D unresolved. Germline-derived CDR1 and CDR2 are SGDLS and YYNGEE. V was cut by 3 bases and J by 1 base, with 10 bases left in between. The CDR3 contains 14 residues. This CDR3 is CASSEGSQNTEAFF. The CDR3 DNA follows: TGTGCCAGCAGCGAGGGCAGCCAGAACACTGAAGCTTTCTTT.

This clonotype was observed a handful of times. This chain connects TRBV28 to TRBJ1-1; 9 positions match TRBD1. The CDR3 has 15 amino acids. V shed 10 bases and J 1 base; nucleotides not matched to a gene: 10. Germline-derived CDR1 and CDR2 are MDHEN and SYDVKM. CDR3 protein: CATTGTGMQNTEAFF. CDR3 DNA sequence: TGTGCCACCACCGGGACAGGGATGCAGAACACTGAAGCTTTCTTT.